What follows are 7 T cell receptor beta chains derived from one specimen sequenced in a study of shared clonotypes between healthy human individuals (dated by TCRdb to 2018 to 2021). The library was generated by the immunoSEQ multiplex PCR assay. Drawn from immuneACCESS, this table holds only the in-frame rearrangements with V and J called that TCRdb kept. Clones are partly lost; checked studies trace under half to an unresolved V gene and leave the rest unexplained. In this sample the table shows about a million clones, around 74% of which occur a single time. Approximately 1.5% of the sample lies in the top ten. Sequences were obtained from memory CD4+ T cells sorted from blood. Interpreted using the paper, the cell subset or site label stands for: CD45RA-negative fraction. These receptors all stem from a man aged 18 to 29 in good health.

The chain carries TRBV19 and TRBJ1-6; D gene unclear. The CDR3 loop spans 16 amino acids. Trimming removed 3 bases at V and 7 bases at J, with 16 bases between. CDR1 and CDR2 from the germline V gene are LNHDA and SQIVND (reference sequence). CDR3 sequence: CASSIYLTSWNSPLHF. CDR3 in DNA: TGTGCCAGTAGTATTTATCTGACTTCTTGGAATTCACCCCTCCACTTT.

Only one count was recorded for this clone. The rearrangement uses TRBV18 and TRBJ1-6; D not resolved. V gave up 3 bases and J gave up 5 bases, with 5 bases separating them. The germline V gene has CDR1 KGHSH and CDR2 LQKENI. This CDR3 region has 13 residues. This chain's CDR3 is CASSPSDNSPLHF. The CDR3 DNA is TGTGCCAGCTCACCCTCGGATAATTCACCCCTCCACTTT.

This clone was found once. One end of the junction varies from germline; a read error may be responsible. The CDR3 DNA follows: TGTGCTAGCAGCCGCCCGGGACAGGGAGAAGCCGGGGAGCTGTTTTTT. Translation gives CASSRPGQGEAGELFF. The rearrangement joins TRBV7-7 to TRBJ2-2; 9 nucleotides line up with TRBD1. Germline CDR1 and CDR2: SSHAT and FNYEAQ (reference sequence). This CDR3 is built from 16 residues.

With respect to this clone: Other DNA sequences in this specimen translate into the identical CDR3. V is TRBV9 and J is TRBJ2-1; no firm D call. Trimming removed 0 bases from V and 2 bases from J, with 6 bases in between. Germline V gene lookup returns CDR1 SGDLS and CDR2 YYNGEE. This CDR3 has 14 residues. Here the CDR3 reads CASSVGGTYNEQFF. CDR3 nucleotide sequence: TGTGCCAGCAGCGTAGGCGGAACCTACAATGAGCAGTTCTTC.

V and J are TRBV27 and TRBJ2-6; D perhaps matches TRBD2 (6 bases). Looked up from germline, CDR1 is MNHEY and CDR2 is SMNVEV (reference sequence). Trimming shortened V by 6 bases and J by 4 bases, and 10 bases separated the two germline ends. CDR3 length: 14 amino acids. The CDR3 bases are TGTGCCAGCAGGAAGGGAGGCGGGGCCAACGTCCTGACTTTC. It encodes CASRKGGGANVLTF.

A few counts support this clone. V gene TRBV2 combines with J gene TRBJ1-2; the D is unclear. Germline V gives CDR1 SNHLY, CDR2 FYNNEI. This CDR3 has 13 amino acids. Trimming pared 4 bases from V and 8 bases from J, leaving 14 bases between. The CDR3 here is CASSVSRRSGYTF. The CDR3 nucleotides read TGTGCCAGCAGTGTGAGCCGCAGGTCGGGCTACACCTTC.

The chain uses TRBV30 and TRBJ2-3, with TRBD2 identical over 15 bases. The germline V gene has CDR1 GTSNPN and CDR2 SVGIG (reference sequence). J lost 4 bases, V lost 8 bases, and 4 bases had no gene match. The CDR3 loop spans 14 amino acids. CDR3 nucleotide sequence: TGTGCCCGGACTAGCGGGGGGGTATCAGATACGCAGTATTTT. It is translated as CARTSGGVSDTQYF.